Each of the 30 T cell receptor beta chains below was sequenced from the same sample in a study of shared clonotypes between healthy human individuals (dated by TCRdb to the early 2020s). The library was made by the immunoSEQ multiplex PCR assay. TCRdb limited this immuneACCESS table to in-frame rearrangements with V and J called. A share of clones is missing; checked studies link under half to unresolved V genes, and the rest is unexplained. The sample contains hundreds of thousands of clones, 90% to 95% of them found a single time. 24% of the sample comes from the top ten. CD8 naive samples consisted of CD45RO-negative cells that were positively selected for CCR7, yielding a CD45RA+CCR7+ population without TemRA cells. Sequencing was done on a sample of naive CD8+ T cells sorted from blood. The sample's cell subset or site label, decoded: CD45RA+CCR7+. The receptors originated from a man aged 25 to 40 in good health.

The rearrangement links TRBV4-1 to TRBJ2-7; maybe TRBD2 (6 bases). This CDR3 is built from 14 residues. CDR1 is MGHRA and CDR2 is YSYEKL in the germline V gene. Deletions cut 4 bases from V and 5 bases from J, with 15 bases between. The CDR3 reads CASSLSGGWDEQYF. CDR3 bases: TGCGCCAGCAGCCTCAGTGGGGGGTGGGACGAGCAGTACTTC.

V is TRBV11-3 and J is TRBJ2-1, with 9 bases fitting TRBD2. This CDR3 is 14 amino acids long. After removal of 6 bases from V and 1 base from J, the junction contained 1 base not matched to a gene. Germline V gives CDR1 SGHNT, CDR2 YENEEA. The DNA of the CDR3 is TGTGCCAGCAGTAGCGGGAGTTCCTACAATGAGCAGTTCTTC. Protein product: CASSSGSSYNEQFF. Filled out from reference TRBV11-3 and TRBJ2-1, the complete variable domain reads EAGVVQSPRYKIIEKKQPVAFWCNPISGHNTLYWYLQNLGQGPELLIRYENEEAVDDSQLPKDRFSAERLKGVDSTLKIQPAELGDSAVYLCASSSGSSYNEQFFGPGTRLTVL.

The rearrangement joins TRBV6-5 to TRBJ2-1; perhaps TRBD2 as D (6 bases). CDR1 and CDR2 (germline): MNHEY, SVGAGI. This CDR3 comprises 14 residues. Trimming stripped 2 bases from V and 7 bases from J, with 12 bases between. The CDR3 is CASSYAAAGNEQFF. CDR3 coding DNA: TGTGCCAGCAGTTACGCGGCGGCGGGGAATGAGCAGTTCTTC.

The rearrangement uses TRBV28 and TRBJ1-2, with 9 bases matching TRBD1. The CDR3 sequence is 16 residues long. V shed 3 bases, J shed 1 base, and the junction held 6 bases outside the gene matches. The germline V gene has CDR1 MDHEN and CDR2 SYDVKM. CDR3 residues: CASSFGGTGFNYGYTF. For the CDR3, the DNA is TGTGCCAGCAGTTTCGGCGGGACAGGGTTTAACTATGGCTACACCTTC.

In its sample, this clone was seen once. CDR3 loop: CASSEPVPGQAVSYEQYF. The DNA of the CDR3 is TGCGCCAGCAGTGAGCCTGTCCCGGGACAGGCTGTCTCCTACGAGCAGTACTTC. The chain carries TRBV10-1 and TRBJ2-7, with 8 positions matching TRBD1. Germline loops: CDR1 WNHNN, CDR2 SYGVQD (reference sequence). Trimming cost V 2 bases and J 0 bases; bases outside gene matches: 12. CDR3 length equals 18 residues.

The V call is TRBV7-9, the J call TRBJ2-2; 7 positions match TRBD1. Germline assignment: CDR1 SEHNR and CDR2 FQNEAQ (reference sequence). The CDR3 runs to 15 residues. V dropped 5 bases and J dropped 1; count of bases not matched to a gene: 4. The CDR3 nucleotides read TGTGCCAGCAGCCCGACAGGGTGGAACACCGGGGAGCTGTTTTTT. It encodes CASSPTGWNTGELFF.

The CDR3 sequence: CAARFESPSVNQPQHF. The CDR3 DNA reads as TGCGCCGCCAGGTTTGAGAGTCCCTCCGTAAATCAGCCCCAGCATTTT. The chain joins TRBV10-2 to TRBJ1-5, with D unresolved. CDR1 and CDR2 from the germline V gene are WSHSY and SAAADI. V lost 11 bases, J lost 4 bases, and 24 bases lay in between. This CDR3 comprises 16 residues.

This chain uses TRBV14 with TRBJ2-3; TRBD1 agrees at 7 bases. CDR3 length equals 16 residues. With 6 bases clipped from V and 0 bases from J, the junction kept 9 bases outside the gene matches. CDR1 SGHDN and CDR2 FVKESK come from the germline V gene. The CDR3 reads CASSPTGRSSTDTQYF. CDR3 DNA sequence: TGTGCCAGCAGTCCGACAGGGCGATCAAGCACAGATACGCAGTATTTT.

The chain has TRBV7-2 and TRBJ1-1; D may be TRBD1 (6 bases). The length of the CDR3 is 16 residues. Germline CDR1 reads SGHTA; CDR2 reads FQGNSA. With 4 bases removed from V and 2 bases from J, the gap between germline ends came to 17 bases. CDR3 region: CASSSFSRTANTEAFF. The CDR3, as DNA: TGTGCCAGCAGCTCCTTCTCCAGGACAGCAAACACTGAAGCTTTCTTT.

The chain combines TRBV4-1 with TRBJ2-1, with D maybe TRBD2 (7 bases). Trimming took off 9 bases at V and 4 bases at J, with 10 bases between the two ends. CDR1 MGHRA and CDR2 YSYEKL come from the germline V gene. The CDR3 loop spans 12 amino acids. This CDR3 is CARGRGYNEQFF. Here the CDR3 DNA reads TGCGCCAGGGGGAGGGGGTACAATGAGCAGTTCTTC.

V usage is TRBV13 and J usage is TRBJ2-1; no reliable D call. Germline lookup yields CDR1 PRHDT and CDR2 FYEKMQ (reference sequence). Trimming removed 0 bases at V and 0 bases at J, with 6 bases between. This CDR3 has 15 amino acids. The CDR3 DNA follows: TGTGCCAGCAGCTTAGGTTCGAGCTCCTACAATGAGCAGTTCTTC. Translation gives CASSLGSSSYNEQFF.

The CDR3 nucleotides read TGCAGCGTTGAAATCTCTGCGGCCACTGAAGCTTTCTTT. It codes for CSVEISAATEAFF. The J gene is TRBJ1-1, the V gene TRBV29-1, with no clear D. Germline V gives CDR1 SQVTM, CDR2 ANQGSEA. Between the trimmed V and J ends, which lost 2 bases and 4 bases, there was a span of 11 bases. This CDR3 has 13 residues.

V gene TRBV18 combines with J gene TRBJ2-3; the match to TRBD1 covers 7 bases. Germline trimming cut 2 bases from V and 4 bases from J; bases unmatched to any gene: 9. This CDR3 comprises 16 residues. Germline V CDR1 and CDR2: KGHSH, LQKENI. This CDR3 reads CASSPSRQGVADTQYF. CDR3 nucleotides: TGTGCCAGCTCACCATCGCGGCAGGGGGTGGCAGATACGCAGTATTTT.

There are a few counts of this clone. V usage is TRBV28 and J usage is TRBJ2-7, with a weak D call TRBD2 (5 bases). The CDR3 is made up of 14 amino acids. Germline-derived CDR1 and CDR2 are MDHEN and SYDVKM. V gave up 8 bases and J gave up 4 bases, with 18 bases separating them. The CDR3 nucleotides read TGTGCCAGCGCTCCCTCAGATGGACTTTACGAGCAGTACTTC. Protein product: CASAPSDGLYEQYF.

V is TRBV5-6 and J is TRBJ2-1; 10 nucleotides align to TRBD2. J was trimmed by 7 bases and V by 1 base; bases with no gene match: 8. The germline V gene encodes CDR1 SGHDT and CDR2 YYEEEE. This CDR3 spans 16 amino acids. The CDR3 loop reads CASSLNLAGVGNEQFF. The CDR3 DNA sequence: TGTGCCAGCAGCTTGAATCTAGCGGGAGTAGGAAATGAGCAGTTCTTC. The variable domain in full, completed from reference TRBV5-6 and TRBJ2-1, reads DAGVTQSPTHLIKTRGQQVTLRCSPKSGHDTVSWYQQALGQGPQFIFQYYEEEERQRGNFPDRFSGHQFPNYSSELNVNALLLGDSALYLCASSLNLAGVGNEQFFGPGTRLTVL.

V usage is TRBV13 and J usage is TRBJ2-3; TRBD1 might be the D (5 bases). The CDR3 is 13 amino acids. The V gene lost 4 bases and the J gene lost 5 bases, with 10 bases spanning the gap. In germline, CDR1 is PRHDT, CDR2 FYEKMQ (reference sequence). As DNA, the CDR3 is TGTGCCAGCAGCTCGACAAGGGGAGATACGCAGTATTTT. Translated: CASSSTRGDTQYF.

The V and J genes are TRBV5-5 and TRBJ2-1, with D possibly matching TRBD1 (5 bases). Germline CDR1 and CDR2: SGHKS and YYEKEE (reference sequence). This CDR3 is 15 amino acids long. V was cut by 0 bases and J by 2 bases, with 9 bases left in between. The CDR3 DNA is TGTGCCAGCAGCTTGGATAGGGGAACCTACAATGAGCAGTTCTTC. Translation gives CASSLDRGTYNEQFF.

A note on this clone: This sample includes further DNA sequences coding for the same CDR3. This sequence joins TRBV7-9 and TRBJ2-1, with D possibly TRBD1 on 5 matching bases. Germline V gene sequence: CDR1 SEHNR, CDR2 FQNEAQ (reference sequence). Trimming cost V 1 base and J 10 bases, with 5 bases left between them. CDR3 length: 11 residues. As DNA, the CDR3 is TGTGCCAGCAGCTTAGAGGGGGAGCAGTTCTTC. Translation gives CASSLEGEQFF.

The chain links TRBV10-3 to TRBJ2-7, with D maybe TRBD1 (5 bases). Germline-derived CDR1 and CDR2 are ENHRY and SYGVKD. CDR3 length equals 15 residues. V shed 6 bases and J shed 0 bases, with 15 bases lying between them. The chain's CDR3 is CAISIDSSHSYEQYF. The CDR3 DNA reads as TGTGCCATCAGCATAGACAGTTCCCACTCCTACGAGCAGTACTTC.

The CDR3 loop reads CASSKTGSSGANVLTF. The CDR3 DNA reads TGCGCCAGCAGTAAGACAGGGAGCTCTGGGGCCAACGTCCTGACTTTC. The genes are TRBV4-3 and TRBJ2-6; 7 bases are a match to TRBD1. Germline V gene sequence: CDR1 LGHNA, CDR2 YSLEER. Trimming took 6 bases from V and 0 from J; bases not matched to a gene: 5. The CDR3 spans 16 residues.

This clone was observed once. The CDR3 loop reads CATQSWGTETNEKLFF. The DNA of the CDR3 is TGTGCCACACAATCATGGGGGACAGAAACTAATGAAAAACTGTTTTTT. The chain uses TRBV7-9 and TRBJ1-4; the match to TRBD1 covers 7 bases. V lost 10 bases, J lost 1 base, and 12 bases stayed unmatched. Germline CDR1 is SEHNR and CDR2 is FQNEAQ (reference sequence). The CDR3 totals 16 residues.

The sample holds a few counts of this clone. Here the CDR3 reads CARKRTPTGELFF. The DNA for the CDR3 is TGTGCCCGTAAGAGGACACCCACCGGGGAGCTGTTTTTT. The chain couples TRBV6-1 to TRBJ2-2; D may be TRBD1 (5 bases). Germline V gene sequence: CDR1 MNHNS, CDR2 SASEGT. Trimming pared 11 bases from V and 4 bases from J, leaving 14 bases between. The CDR3 length is 13 residues.

Only one count was recorded for this clone. This sequence joins TRBV11-2 and TRBJ2-1, with TRBD2 identical over 8 bases. V was pared by 4 bases and J by 0 bases, with 8 bases of the junction left unmatched. The germline V gene encodes CDR1 SGHAT and CDR2 FQNNGV. This CDR3 spans 17 amino acids. The CDR3 loop reads CASSSTIAGLSYNEQFF. CDR3 DNA sequence: TGTGCCAGCAGCTCTACTATAGCGGGACTCTCCTACAATGAGCAGTTCTTC.

This sequence joins TRBV27 and TRBJ2-7; TRBD1 is a possible D gene (6 bases). Per the germline V gene, CDR1 is MNHEY and CDR2 is SMNVEV (reference sequence). The V end lost 3 bases, the J end lost 0 bases, and 18 bases lay between the germline ends. This CDR3 has 17 amino acids. The DNA for the CDR3 is TGTGCCAGCAGTTTGGGGCCAGGGGAGCTTACCTCCTACGAGCAGTACTTC. It translates to CASSLGPGELTSYEQYF.

The chain is built from TRBV28 and TRBJ2-3; D is possibly TRBD1 (5 bases). The germline V and J ends were trimmed by 3 bases and 0 bases, with 7 bases remaining between them. Germline loops: CDR1 MDHEN, CDR2 SYDVKM. This CDR3 is built from 14 residues. CDR3 in amino acids: CASSFQGSTDTQYF. The CDR3 bases are TGTGCCAGCAGTTTCCAGGGAAGCACAGATACGCAGTATTTT.

This chain joins TRBV7-9 and TRBJ2-3; D tentatively fits TRBD1 or TRBD2 (5 bases each). The ends were cut back, 4 bases at V and 7 bases at J, with 21 bases in the middle. The germline V gene encodes CDR1 SEHNR and CDR2 FQNEAQ (reference sequence). The CDR3 has 16 amino acids. In DNA form, the CDR3 reads TGTGCCAGCAGCTCCCCTCTCGGTGGGGGAACCAATACGCAGTATTTT. Amino acids: CASSSPLGGGTNTQYF.

The chain carries TRBV27 and TRBJ1-1; a possible D gene is TRBD1 (5 bases). The CDR3 is 14 amino acids. V was shortened by 5 bases and J by 1 base, with 11 bases between the two germline ends. CDR1 and CDR2 (germline): MNHEY, SMNVEV (reference sequence). DNA of the CDR3: TGTGCCAGCAGTATCGGGACGGGGAACACTGAAGCTTTCTTT. This translates into CASSIGTGNTEAFF.

The rearrangement links TRBV6-4 to TRBJ2-1; D gene unclear. The germline gives CDR1 MRHNA, CDR2 SNTAGT. V was pared by 8 bases and J by 0 bases, with 14 bases between. CDR3 length: 15 residues. CDR3 sequence reads: CASDLGLSSYNEQFF. The CDR3 nucleotides read TGTGCCAGCGATCTAGGTCTCAGCTCCTACAATGAGCAGTTCTTC.

The chain carries TRBV7-9 and TRBJ2-7; D is tentatively TRBD1 or TRBD2 (5 bases each). This CDR3 spans 15 amino acids. Trimming pared 1 base from V and 2 bases from J, leaving 12 bases between. CDR1 is SEHNR, CDR2 FQNEAQ, per germline (reference sequence). The CDR3 DNA reads as TGTGCCAGCAGCTTAGTTGTCGGGGCCCCCTACGAGCAGTACTTC. Translated, it gives CASSLVVGAPYEQYF.

As for this clone: At the DNA level, this CDR3 is encoded by other sequences in the same sample as well. This chain links TRBV29-1 with TRBJ2-7; D gene ambiguous. Germline V gene sequence: CDR1 SQVTM, CDR2 ANQGSEA. V lost 3 bases to trimming and J lost 4 bases, with 7 bases between them. The CDR3 is 11 residues long. The CDR3 loop reads CSVDSGYEQYF. The CDR3 DNA is TGCAGCGTTGACAGTGGGTACGAGCAGTACTTC.